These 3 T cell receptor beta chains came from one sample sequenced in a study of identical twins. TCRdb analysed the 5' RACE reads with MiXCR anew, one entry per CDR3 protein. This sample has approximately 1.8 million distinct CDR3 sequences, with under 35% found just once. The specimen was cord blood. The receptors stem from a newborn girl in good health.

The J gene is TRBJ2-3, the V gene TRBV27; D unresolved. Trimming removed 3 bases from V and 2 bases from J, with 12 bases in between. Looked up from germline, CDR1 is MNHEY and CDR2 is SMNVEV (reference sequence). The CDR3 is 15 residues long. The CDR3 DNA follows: TGTGCCAGCAGTTTTTGGGGAACCCCCACAGATACGCAGTATTTT. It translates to CASSFWGTPTDTQYF.

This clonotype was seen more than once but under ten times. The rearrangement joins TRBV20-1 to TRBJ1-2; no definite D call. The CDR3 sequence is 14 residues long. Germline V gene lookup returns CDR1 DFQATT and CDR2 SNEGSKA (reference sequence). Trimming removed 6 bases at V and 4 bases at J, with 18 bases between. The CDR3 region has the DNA TGCAGTGCCCTGCGGACCGTCACCCCCTATGGCTACACCTTC. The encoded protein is CSALRTVTPYGYTF.

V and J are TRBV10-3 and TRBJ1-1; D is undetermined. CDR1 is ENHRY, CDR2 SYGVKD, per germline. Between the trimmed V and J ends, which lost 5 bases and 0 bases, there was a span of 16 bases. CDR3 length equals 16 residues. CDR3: CAISPRPGEVNTEAFF. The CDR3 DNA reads TGTGCCATCAGTCCTAGACCCGGGGAGGTGAACACTGAAGCTTTCTTT.